A single sample gave rise to the 32 T cell receptor beta chains below, sequenced in a study of cytomegalovirus exposure and HLA in healthy donors. 60 Vbeta and 13 Jbeta primers were used in PCR. The repertoire was sequenced with immunoSEQ multiplex PCR; TCRdb's copy has only in-frame clones and lacks some. Here the sample spans 120,000 or so clones, around 81% being singletons. The specimen was PBMCs. These receptors came from a woman in her 40s in good health and CMV-seronegative.

This chain links TRBV5-5 with TRBJ1-1; D remains ambiguous. CDR1 is SGHKS, CDR2 YYEKEE, per germline (reference sequence). V was trimmed by 0 bases and J by 0 bases, leaving 9 bases between them. The CDR3 is 15 amino acids. The CDR3 DNA is TGTGCCAGCAGCTTGGTAGGAGGAATGAACACTGAAGCTTTCTTT. Its protein is CASSLVGGMNTEAFF.

V and J are TRBV6-6 and TRBJ1-2; 9 bases match TRBD1. Losses at the gene ends were 2 bases for V and 6 bases for J; bases not matched to a gene: 4. CDR3 length equals 14 residues. Germline V lookup: CDR1 MNHNY, CDR2 SVGAGI (reference sequence). The CDR3 spells CASSYETGGDGYTF. The CDR3 coding sequence is TGTGCCAGCAGTTACGAAACAGGGGGCGATGGCTACACCTTC.

The V call is TRBV11-2, the J call TRBJ1-2; 8 bases match TRBD1. Germline CDR1 SGHAT, CDR2 FQNNGV. CDR3 length: 14 residues. The V gene end was trimmed by 5 bases and the J gene end by 4 bases; junction bases not matched to a gene: 6. The CDR3 DNA reads TGTGCCAGCAGCCAAGGACAGGGAGGCTATGGCTACACCTTC. This translates into CASSQGQGGYGYTF.

The chain is built from TRBV12-5 and TRBJ1-4; D gene uncertain. Germline V gives CDR1 LGHNT, CDR2 FRNRAP. V lost 2 bases to trimming and J lost 12 bases, with 13 bases between them. This CDR3 spans 13 amino acids. The CDR3 spells CASGLSPRPELFF. The CDR3 nucleotides read TGTGCTAGTGGTTTGTCCCCTCGTCCAGAACTGTTTTTT.

This clone has more than one count but fewer than ten. The chain uses TRBV14 and TRBJ2-3; 7 bases map to TRBD2. The CDR3 sequence is 16 residues long. V shed 2 bases, J shed 4 bases, and the junction held 9 bases outside the gene matches. CDR1 and CDR2 from the germline V gene are SGHDN and FVKESK. As DNA, the CDR3 is TGTGCCAGCAGCCAAATTATGGGACTAAAGGCAGATACGCAGTATTTT. Translating it yields CASSQIMGLKADTQYF.

This clone was seen once. V gene TRBV2 combines with J gene TRBJ1-5; D is ambiguous. From germline, CDR1 is SNHLY and CDR2 FYNNEI. The CDR3 covers 14 residues. Trimming removed 4 bases at V and 0 bases at J, with 7 bases between. The CDR3 is CASSGGNSNQPQHF. CDR3 sequence (DNA): TGTGCCAGCAGTGGAGGGAATAGCAATCAGCCCCAGCATTTT.

This chain joins TRBV7-9 and TRBJ1-2; the match to TRBD1 covers 8 bases. V shed 2 bases, J shed 7 bases, and the junction held 9 bases outside the gene matches. The CDR3 consists of 15 residues. CDR1 and CDR2 from the germline V gene are SEHNR and FQNEAQ (reference sequence). The CDR3, as DNA: TGTGCCAGCAGCTTACAGGACAGGGAGGGAGCTGGCTACACCTTC. It specifies CASSLQDREGAGYTF. The entire variable domain, with the rest obtained from reference TRBV7-9 and TRBJ1-2, is as follows: DTGVSQNPRHKITKRGQNVTFRCDPISEHNRLYWYRQTLGQGPEFLTYFQNEAQLEKSRLLSDRFSAERPKGSFSTLEIQRTEQGDSAMYLCASSLQDREGAGYTFGSGTRLTVV.

This chain joins TRBV7-9 and TRBJ2-5; a possible D gene is TRBD2 (6 bases). TRBJ2-7 matches the DNA end more closely, so the J call is doubtful. CDR1 and CDR2 from the germline V gene are SEHNR and FQNEAQ (reference sequence). The CDR3 is made up of 11 amino acids. The CDR3 region has the DNA TGTGCCGGCGGGGCAGGAGCCGAGCAGTACTTC. Translation: CAGGAGAEQYF.

In this sample, this clone turned up a few times. This chain joins TRBV4-1 and TRBJ1-2; maybe TRBD1 (5 bases). The germline V gene encodes CDR1 MGHRA and CDR2 YSYEKL. V was trimmed by 0 bases and J by 7 bases, leaving 15 bases between them. This CDR3 has 15 residues. The CDR3 sequence: CASSQEALRVGGYTF. The CDR3 nucleotides read TGCGCCAGCAGCCAAGAGGCCCTCAGGGTGGGTGGCTACACCTTC.

This clone occurred once. A junction end diverges from the germline sequence, so it may reflect a read error. The CDR3: CSSSLPILAGAETQYF. The CDR3 DNA reads TGTTCCAGCAGCTTACCCATTCTAGCGGGGGCAGAGACCCAGTACTTC. The chain uses TRBV7-9 and TRBJ2-5; 10 positions match TRBD2. The CDR3 has 16 amino acids. Germline CDR1 and CDR2: SEHNR and FQNEAQ (reference sequence).

V gene TRBV19 combines with J gene TRBJ2-5; TRBD1 aligns across 9 bases. Unmatched junction bases numbered 4, after V lost 6 bases and J lost 5 bases. Germline lookup yields CDR1 LNHDA and CDR2 SQIVND (reference sequence). The CDR3 sequence is 13 residues long. CDR3 residues: CASRGDRDETQYF. The CDR3, as DNA: TGTGCCAGTAGGGGGGACAGGGATGAGACCCAGTACTTC.

The genes are TRBV2 and TRBJ2-5; 10 bases are a match to TRBD2. J was trimmed by 0 bases and V by 7 bases; bases with no gene match: 8. Germline V CDR1 and CDR2: SNHLY, FYNNEI. CDR3 length: 16 amino acids. CDR3 in DNA: TGTGCCAGCAATCGTTTTAGCGGGGGGTACCAAGAGACCCAGTACTTC. This sequence encodes CASNRFSGGYQETQYF.

The chain has TRBV2 and TRBJ2-2; 7 positions agree with TRBD1. Germline-derived CDR1 and CDR2 are SNHLY and FYNNEI. The CDR3 consists of 13 residues. Germline trimming cut 9 bases from V and 2 bases from J; bases unmatched to any gene: 3. In DNA form, the CDR3 reads TGTGCCAGAAGGACAGGAAACACCGGGGAGCTGTTTTTT. The encoded protein is CARRTGNTGELFF.

V gene TRBV19 combines with J gene TRBJ2-3; 7 bases are shared with TRBD1. The germline V gene has CDR1 LNHDA and CDR2 SQIVND (reference sequence). The CDR3 sequence is 17 residues long. Trimming took 3 bases from V and 4 from J; bases not matched to a gene: 13. CDR3 DNA: TGTGCCAGTAGTATCAATCCGACAGGGAAGGGCCCAGATACGCAGTATTTT. Protein sequence: CASSINPTGKGPDTQYF.

The chain joins TRBV6-1 to TRBJ1-5; D is unresolved. The ends were cut back, 4 bases at V and 5 bases at J, with 9 bases in the middle. Looked up from germline, CDR1 is MNHNS and CDR2 is SASEGT. CDR3 length: 13 residues. CDR3 DNA: TGTGCCAGCAGTGGCGGGTCGCATCAGCCCCAGCATTTT. Its protein is CASSGGSHQPQHF.

The rearrangement joins TRBV6-1 to TRBJ1-2; 7 bases agree with TRBD1. The trim removed 6 bases at V and 8 bases at J, leaving 9 bases unmatched. The CDR3 sequence is 13 residues long. From germline, CDR1 is MNHNS and CDR2 SASEGT. The CDR3 is CASRVQGSQGYTF. CDR3 bases: TGTGCCAGCAGAGTACAGGGGTCTCAAGGCTACACCTTC.

The chain links TRBV7-9 to TRBJ1-2, with D tentatively TRBD1 (5 bases). Germline V lookup: CDR1 SEHNR, CDR2 FQNEAQ (reference sequence). Deletions cut 5 bases from V and 6 bases from J, with 19 bases between. This CDR3 is built from 15 residues. In DNA form, the CDR3 reads TGTGCCAGCAGCACCCTGGGGCAGGGTGTGGATGGCTACACCTTC. Its protein is CASSTLGQGVDGYTF.

The V gene is TRBV7-6, the J gene TRBJ2-1; TRBD2 matches 7 bases. The V segment lost 5 bases and the J segment 10 bases; nucleotides outside the gene matches: 5. The V gene's germline CDR1 is SGHVS and CDR2 FNYEAQ. This CDR3 comprises 12 residues. The CDR3: CASSHVAGEQFF. The CDR3 DNA reads as TGTGCCAGCAGCCACGTAGCGGGCGAGCAGTTCTTC.

This clone was observed a single time. The chain uses TRBV5-1 and TRBJ2-7, with a tentative D call TRBD2 (6 bases). Germline values: CDR1 SGHRS, CDR2 YFSETQ. Trimming pared 1 base from V and 4 bases from J, leaving 9 bases between. The CDR3 sequence is 13 residues long. This chain's CDR3 is CASSLFGTYEQYF. CDR3 nucleotide sequence: TGCGCCAGCAGCTTGTTCGGGACTTACGAGCAGTACTTC.

This sequence joins TRBV5-1 and TRBJ2-3; tentatively, D is TRBD2 (6 bases). Trimming removed 1 base at V and 1 base at J, with 13 bases between. The CDR3 sequence is 16 residues long. CDR1 and CDR2 from the germline V gene are SGHRS and YFSETQ. For the CDR3, the DNA is TGCGCCAGCAGCTTGCCACTAGCTGCGGGCACAGATACGCAGTATTTT. Translating gives CASSLPLAAGTDTQYF. Using reference TRBV5-1 and TRBJ2-3 for the parts outside the CDR3, the full variable domain is KAGVTQTPRYLIKTRGQQVTLSCSPISGHRSVSWYQQTPGQGLQFLFEYFSETQRNKGNFPGRFSGRQFSNSRSEMNVSTLELGDSALYLCASSLPLAAGTDTQYFGPGTRLTVL.

This chain links TRBV5-1 with TRBJ2-1; 10 nucleotides line up with TRBD2. J was trimmed by 6 bases and V by 3 bases; bases with no gene match: 9. Germline V CDR1 and CDR2: SGHRS, YFSETQ. The CDR3 runs to 16 residues. The CDR3 spells CASSSTSGARFNEQFF. The CDR3 nucleotides read TGCGCCAGCAGCTCAACTAGCGGGGCCCGGTTCAATGAGCAGTTCTTC. The complete variable domain, with remaining parts taken from reference TRBV5-1 and TRBJ2-1, reads KAGVTQTPRYLIKTRGQQVTLSCSPISGHRSVSWYQQTPGQGLQFLFEYFSETQRNKGNFPGRFSGRQFSNSRSEMNVSTLELGDSALYLCASSSTSGARFNEQFFGPGTRLTVL.

The rearrangement uses TRBV5-4 and TRBJ1-4; weak D call: TRBD1 (5 bases). V was clipped by 1 base and J by 6 bases, with 16 bases between them. The CDR3 length is 16 residues. Germline CDR1 is SGHNT and CDR2 is YYREEE (reference sequence). CDR3 DNA: TGTGCCAGCAGCTTGACGACAACAGGCCGATATGAAAAACTGTTTTTT. Translated, it gives CASSLTTTGRYEKLFF.

The chain uses TRBV5-6 and TRBJ2-5; 7 nucleotides line up with TRBD1. Germline V lookup: CDR1 SGHDT, CDR2 YYEEEE. This CDR3 has 13 amino acids. V dropped 4 bases and J dropped 4; count of bases not matched to a gene: 4. The CDR3 protein is CASSLTGTETQYF. DNA for the CDR3: TGTGCCAGCAGCCTGACAGGGACAGAGACCCAGTACTTC.

This clone was counted only a few times. V usage is TRBV6-1 and J usage is TRBJ1-5; D is perhaps TRBD1 (5 bases). V was pared by 6 bases and J by 3 bases, with 12 bases between. Germline V CDR1 and CDR2: MNHNS, SASEGT. The CDR3 is 14 amino acids. The CDR3 bases are TGTGCCAGCAGGACCGACAGAAACAATCAGCCCCAGCATTTT. The encoded protein is CASRTDRNNQPQHF.

The chain links TRBV7-2 to TRBJ2-1; weak D call: TRBD2 (7 bases). Germline CDR1 SGHTA, CDR2 FQGNSA. This CDR3 spans 16 amino acids. Trimming removed 3 bases at V and 7 bases at J, with 19 bases between. The DNA of the CDR3 is TGTGCCAGCAGCTTGGGGGGAGGGGGGCGCGTAAATGAGCAGTTCTTC. It yields the protein CASSLGGGGRVNEQFF.

The J gene is TRBJ2-7, the V gene TRBV7-8; perhaps TRBD2 as D (7 bases). V gave up 4 bases and J gave up 4 bases, with 29 bases separating them. CDR1 SGHVS and CDR2 FQNEAQ come from the germline V gene. CDR3 length: 19 residues. CDR3 residues: CASSSLGGLLGGAWYEQYF. The DNA of the CDR3 is TGTGCCAGCAGCTCGTTGGGGGGCCTCTTGGGGGGGGCTTGGTACGAGCAGTACTTC.

The chain carries TRBV5-6 and TRBJ1-3; D unclear. The CDR3 has 17 amino acids. The germline V gene encodes CDR1 SGHDT and CDR2 YYEEEE. The V and J ends lost 3 bases and 0 bases respectively, with 16 bases between them. CDR3 coding DNA: TGTGCCAGCAGCTCTCGAGTAGCCTACCGCTCTGGAAACACCATATATTTT. It translates to CASSSRVAYRSGNTIYF.

The gene calls are TRBV27 and TRBJ2-6, with 7 bases fitting TRBD1. This CDR3 region has 15 residues. Germline V lookup: CDR1 MNHEY, CDR2 SMNVEV (reference sequence). The junction had 5 bases not matched to a gene; V was cut back by 5 bases and J by 4 bases. The CDR3 reads CASSPGQLGANVLTF. The CDR3 DNA follows: TGTGCCAGCAGTCCGGGACAGTTGGGGGCCAACGTCCTGACTTTC.

The chain combines TRBV15 with TRBJ1-2; 8 bases align to TRBD1. Germline CDR1 and CDR2: LNHNV and YYDKDF (reference sequence). The CDR3 spans 14 residues. Trimming at V came to 3 bases and at J to 8 bases, leaving 8 bases not matched to a gene. The CDR3 sequence is CATSRGQGAGGYTF. The CDR3 DNA reads TGTGCCACCAGCAGGGGTCAGGGGGCTGGCGGCTACACCTTC. The full variable domain, its missing parts supplied by reference TRBV15 and TRBJ1-2, is DAMVIQNPRYQVTQFGKPVTLSCSQTLNHNVMYWYQQKSSQAPKLLFHYYDKDFNNEADTPDNFQSRRPNTSFCFLDIRSPGLGDTAMYLCATSRGQGAGGYTFGSGTRLTVV.

A single count supports this clone. The chain combines TRBV28 with TRBJ2-3; perhaps TRBD2 as D (5 bases). The CDR3 runs to 16 residues. The V and J ends lost 6 bases and 4 bases respectively, with 20 bases between them. Germline CDR1 is MDHEN and CDR2 is SYDVKM. CDR3 sequence (DNA): TGTGCCAGCAGCCGTCGCCTCGGTGGGCGGGCAGATACGCAGTATTTT. It yields the protein CASSRRLGGRADTQYF.

The gene calls are TRBV9 and TRBJ2-7, with D perhaps matching TRBD2 (6 bases). Germline V gene data show CDR1 as SGDLS and CDR2 as YYNGEE. The CDR3 is 14 residues long. Trimming removed 2 bases from V and 3 bases from J, with 12 bases in between. This chain's CDR3 is CASSVHPGVYEQYF. The CDR3 DNA reads TGTGCCAGCAGCGTCCACCCGGGAGTCTACGAGCAGTACTTC.

DNA of the CDR3: TGCGCCAGCAGCACAAGGGTACAGGGGGCCGCGGGAGAGACCCAGTACTTC. Translated, it gives CASSTRVQGAAGETQYF. The chain is built from TRBV4-1 and TRBJ2-5, with TRBD1 matching 9 bases. In germline, CDR1 is MGHRA, CDR2 YSYEKL. Germline trimming cut 5 bases from V and 4 bases from J; bases unmatched to any gene: 14. The CDR3 runs 17 residues.